These 20 T cell receptor beta chains share one sample of origin, sequenced in a study of blood T cell repertoires in COVID-19. Profiled with immunoSEQ multiplex PCR; TCRdb holds only in-frame clones, not every one. The table records tens of thousands of clones, around nine tenths of them present only once. What was sequenced was peripheral blood. The receptors originated from a man in his 70s with acute or convalescent COVID-19.

This clone was seen only once. The CDR3 nucleotides are TGTGCCAGCAGCTTAGTGCGGCTAGCGGGGAACACCGGGGAGCTGTTTTTT. Its protein is CASSLVRLAGNTGELFF. J is TRBJ2-2 and V is TRBV7-2; the match to TRBD2 covers 8 bases. The CDR3 has 17 residues. Losses at the gene ends were 1 base for V and 1 base for J; bases not matched to a gene: 5. Per the germline V gene, CDR1 is SGHTA and CDR2 is FQGNSA.

The CDR3 loop reads CASSSPGQKFYEQYF. The CDR3 nucleotides read TGTGCCAGCAGCTCACCGGGACAGAAATTCTACGAGCAGTACTTC. The chain joins TRBV5-4 to TRBJ2-7, with 7 bases matching TRBD1. In germline, CDR1 is SGHNT, CDR2 YYREEE (reference sequence). The CDR3 has 15 residues. Trimming at V came to 3 bases and at J to 3 bases, leaving 9 bases not matched to a gene.

The gene calls are TRBV24-1 and TRBJ1-2, with D possibly being TRBD1 (6 bases). The germline V gene encodes CDR1 KGHDR and CDR2 SFDVKD. The CDR3 is 13 amino acids. Trimming stripped 9 bases from V and 0 bases from J, with 10 bases between. The CDR3 DNA sequence: TGTGCCACCGGGGACACCGCTAACTATGGCTACACCTTC. Translating gives CATGDTANYGYTF.

This clone appeared a single time. The CDR3 DNA sequence: TGTGCTAGTGGTTCGTCCCCCCGTGCCCCAGGGGGATCTTATGGCTACACCTTC. This codes for CASGSSPRAPGGSYGYTF. The chain combines TRBV12-5 with TRBJ1-2; the match to TRBD1 covers 7 bases. Germline V gives CDR1 LGHNT, CDR2 FRNRAP. The CDR3 is made up of 18 amino acids. V gave up 4 bases and J gave up 5 bases; unmatched junction bases: 19.

The DNA for the CDR3 is TGTGCCAGCAGTCGTGGGACTAGCTCCAAGGGCCCCTACAATGAGCAGTTCTTC. Translated, it gives CASSRGTSSKGPYNEQFF. This chain joins TRBV6-6 and TRBJ2-1, with 9 bases aligning to TRBD2. V was pared by 5 bases and J by 2 bases, with 13 bases of the junction left unmatched. Germline-derived CDR1 and CDR2 are MNHNY and SVGAGI (reference sequence). CDR3 length: 18 amino acids.

The gene calls are TRBV6-5 and TRBJ2-7; 9 bases line up with TRBD1. Germline loops: CDR1 MNHEY, CDR2 SVGAGI. This CDR3 comprises 14 residues. J gave up 6 bases and V 7 bases, and 10 bases lay outside the gene matches. CDR3 amino acids: CASTRSGQGGEQYF. In nucleotides, the CDR3 is TGTGCCAGCACCCGATCGGGACAGGGTGGCGAGCAGTACTTC.

The chain has TRBV5-1 and TRBJ2-7; 9 nucleotides agree with TRBD1. This CDR3 has 15 residues. The germline V gene has CDR1 SGHRS and CDR2 YFSETQ. V lost 4 bases, J lost 1 base, and 6 bases stayed unmatched. The CDR3: CASSPTGGSSYEQYF. CDR3 nucleotides: TGCGCCAGCAGCCCGACAGGGGGAAGTTCCTACGAGCAGTACTTC.

The rearrangement uses TRBV4-1 and TRBJ1-1, with D possibly matching TRBD1 (6 bases). This CDR3 has 15 residues. V lost 0 bases and J lost 2, with 10 bases in between. The germline gives CDR1 MGHRA, CDR2 YSYEKL. In DNA form, the CDR3 reads TGCGCCAGCAGCCAAGAGGGCAGGGGTAACACTGAAGCTTTCTTT. Amino acids: CASSQEGRGNTEAFF.

The gene calls are TRBV28 and TRBJ1-2; D remains ambiguous. Germline values: CDR1 MDHEN, CDR2 SYDVKM. The CDR3 extends over 12 amino acids. V was cut by 6 bases and J by 8 bases, with 13 bases left in between. As DNA, the CDR3 is TGTGCCAGCAGCAGGCGGGGATGGGGCTACACCTTC. It encodes CASSRRGWGYTF.

This chain uses TRBV19 with TRBJ1-2; D uncertain. CDR1 is LNHDA and CDR2 is SQIVND in the germline V gene (reference sequence). With 4 bases removed from V and 1 base from J, the gap between germline ends came to 10 bases. The CDR3 loop spans 14 amino acids. As DNA, the CDR3 is TGTGCCAGTAGTACCCATCACGGTAACTATGGCTACACCTTC. Translating gives CASSTHHGNYGYTF. The entire variable domain, with the rest obtained from reference TRBV19 and TRBJ1-2, is as follows: DGGITQSPKYLFRKEGQNVTLSCEQNLNHDAMYWYRQDPGQGLRLIYYSQIVNDFQKGDIAEGYSVSREKKESFPLTVTSAQKNPTAFYLCASSTHHGNYGYTFGSGTRLTVV.

The rearrangement joins TRBV6-6 to TRBJ1-3; D not certain. Trimming removed 7 bases from V and 2 bases from J, with 15 bases in between. Germline values: CDR1 MNHNY, CDR2 SVGAGI (reference sequence). The CDR3 contains 15 residues. The DNA for the CDR3 is TGTGCCAGCATCGAACCCCCGGGAGCTGGAAACACCATATATTTT. Residues: CASIEPPGAGNTIYF.

V is TRBV12-3 or TRBV12-4 and J is TRBJ1-1; D gene unclear. The CDR3 extends over 13 amino acids. Trimming left V 7 bases short and J 3 bases short, with 12 bases between. CDR3 in amino acids: CASTSWEDTEAFF. In DNA form, the CDR3 reads TGTGCCAGCACTTCTTGGGAGGACACTGAAGCTTTCTTT.

J is TRBJ1-1 and V is TRBV2; D gene ambiguous. CDR3 length: 13 amino acids. Trimming took off 5 bases at V and 1 base at J, with 8 bases between the two ends. CDR1 SNHLY and CDR2 FYNNEI come from the germline V gene. CDR3 residues: CASSQEENTEAFF. DNA of the CDR3: TGTGCCAGCAGTCAGGAGGAGAACACTGAAGCTTTCTTT.

V is TRBV6-5 and J is TRBJ2-7, with 8 bases that match TRBD1. Germline V gives CDR1 MNHEY, CDR2 SVGAGI. V trimming: 7 bases; J trimming: 5 bases; junction bases outside the gene matches: 13. The CDR3 contains 15 residues. DNA for the CDR3: TGTGCCAGCATTTCCAATTCAGGGGGCGGTCACGAGCAGTACTTC. It translates to CASISNSGGGHEQYF.

Here the CDR3 reads CASADSNTNTGELFF. The CDR3 nucleotides are TGTGCCTCCGCCGACAGCAATACGAACACCGGGGAGCTGTTTTTT. The genes are TRBV10-3 and TRBJ2-2, with D perhaps TRBD1 (5 bases). V gave up 11 bases and J gave up 0 bases, with 16 bases separating them. The CDR3 sequence is 15 residues long. Looked up from germline, CDR1 is ENHRY and CDR2 is SYGVKD.

The chain combines TRBV9 with TRBJ1-6; TRBD1 matches at 7 bases. The CDR3 is 17 amino acids. The germline V gene encodes CDR1 SGDLS and CDR2 YYNGEE. J was trimmed by 3 bases and V by 3 bases; bases with no gene match: 9. The CDR3 spells CASSEGQLSIYNSPLHF. CDR3 bases: TGTGCCAGCAGCGAGGGACAGCTTAGTATCTATAATTCACCCCTCCACTTT.

The chain uses TRBV7-9 and TRBJ2-3; 9 bases align to TRBD2. Unmatched junction bases numbered 8, after V lost 3 bases and J lost 4 bases. This CDR3 has 16 amino acids. Per the germline V gene, CDR1 is SEHNR and CDR2 is FQNEAQ (reference sequence). CDR3 coding DNA: TGTGCCAGCAGCTTCGAGGGCGGGAGGGCCCCAGATACGCAGTATTTT. It yields the protein CASSFEGGRAPDTQYF.

The chain links TRBV5-4 to TRBJ2-2; possible D gene TRBD1, 6 bases. The length of the CDR3 is 17 residues. Trimming left V 3 bases short and J 1 base short, with 16 bases between. The germline V gene has CDR1 SGHNT and CDR2 YYREEE (reference sequence). In nucleotides, the CDR3 is TGTGCCAGCAGCTGGACAGCGGCAAGAATGAACACCGGGGAGCTGTTTTTT. It translates to CASSWTAARMNTGELFF.

The chain carries TRBV19 and TRBJ2-1, with 9 bases aligning to TRBD1. The CDR3 extends over 14 amino acids. CDR1 and CDR2 (germline): LNHDA, SQIVND (reference sequence). J gave up 7 bases and V 5 bases, and 6 bases lay outside the gene matches. The CDR3 coding sequence is TGTGCCAGTAGTCGGACAGGGGAATCGAATGAGCAGTTCTTC. Its translation: CASSRTGESNEQFF.

The rearrangement joins TRBV18 to TRBJ1-5, with unresolved D. This CDR3 region has 15 residues. The V and J ends lost 2 bases and 1 base respectively, with 9 bases between them. CDR1 and CDR2 (germline): KGHSH, LQKENI. The DNA of the CDR3 is TGTGCCAGCTCACCAGTCGGGGTGAGCAATCAGCCCCAGCATTTT. Amino acid sequence: CASSPVGVSNQPQHF.